Presented here are 7 T cell receptor beta chains from one specimen sequenced in a study of graft-versus-host responses after intestinal transplantation. Antigens of these TCRs are unknown. Method: immunoSEQ multiplex PCR; TCRdb's copy keeps in-frame clones and lacks some. In the table there are 95,000 to 150,000 clones, 90% to 95% of which are singletons. Sequenced here: unstimulated CD8+ T cells sorted from spleen or lymph node cells, sampled before intestinal transplant. The receptor set was obtained from a human donor who received an intestinal transplant.

The V call is TRBV4-1, the J call TRBJ2-1, with a weak D call TRBD2 (5 bases). Germline values: CDR1 MGHRA, CDR2 YSYEKL. This CDR3 region has 12 residues. Trimming pared 4 bases from V and 10 bases from J, leaving 11 bases between. The CDR3 DNA reads TGCGCCAGCAGCCCTTATCCGGGGGAGCAGTTCTTC. It translates to CASSPYPGEQFF.

The chain has TRBV4-2 and TRBJ1-4; no definite D call. Trimming left V 0 bases short and J 3 bases short, with 11 bases between. The CDR3 runs to 16 residues. Germline V gives CDR1 LGHNA, CDR2 YNFKEQ. The CDR3: CASSQDLEVPNEKLFF. For the CDR3, the DNA is TGTGCCAGCAGCCAAGATTTGGAGGTTCCTAATGAAAAACTGTTTTTT.

The J gene is TRBJ2-7, the V gene TRBV28; D may be TRBD1 or TRBD2 (6 bases each). The CDR3 spans 12 residues. Trimming cost V 3 bases and J 7 bases, with 10 bases left between them. The germline gives CDR1 MDHEN, CDR2 SYDVKM. The CDR3 coding sequence is TGTGCCAGCAGTTTCGAGGGGGGAGAGCAGTACTTC. Translated: CASSFEGGEQYF.

V usage is TRBV19 and J usage is TRBJ2-5; 9 nucleotides line up with TRBD1. The junction had 9 bases not matched to a gene; V was cut back by 5 bases and J by 5 bases. The CDR3 spans 15 residues. CDR1 and CDR2 from the germline V gene are LNHDA and SQIVND (reference sequence). As DNA, the CDR3 is TGTGCCAGTAGTGCGCACAGGGGGCGGTGGGAGACCCAGTACTTC. Its translation is CASSAHRGRWETQYF.

This clone was recorded once. The rearrangement joins TRBV5-1 to TRBJ2-3, with D unclear. V lost 7 bases, J lost 5 bases, and 11 bases lay in between. Per germline, CDR1 SGHRS and CDR2 YFSETQ. This CDR3 comprises 12 residues. The CDR3, as DNA: TGCGCCAGCCACTCCAACCTAGATACGCAGTATTTT. Translation: CASHSNLDTQYF.

This chain connects TRBV7-2 to TRBJ1-2, with D uncertain. CDR3 size: 14 residues. V shed 7 bases and J shed 4 bases, with 16 bases lying between them. The germline gives CDR1 SGHTA, CDR2 FQGNSA. The CDR3 DNA follows: TGTGCCAGCACCGTACCCGGGATACCCTATGGCTACACCTTC. Translating it yields CASTVPGIPYGYTF.

The genes are TRBV7-2 and TRBJ2-7; no reliable D call. V was cut by 2 bases and J by 4 bases, with 9 bases left in between. Germline CDR1 and CDR2: SGHTA and FQGNSA. The CDR3 contains 13 residues. The CDR3 sequence is CASSLIFGYEQYF. CDR3 nucleotides: TGTGCCAGCAGCTTAATATTTGGTTACGAGCAGTACTTC. The entire variable domain, with the rest obtained from reference TRBV7-2 and TRBJ2-7, is as follows: GAGVSQSPSNKVTEKGKDVELRCDPISGHTALYWYRQSLGQGLEFLIYFQGNSAPDKSGLPSDRFSAERTGGSVSTLTIQRTQQEDSAVYLCASSLIFGYEQYFGPGTRLTVT.